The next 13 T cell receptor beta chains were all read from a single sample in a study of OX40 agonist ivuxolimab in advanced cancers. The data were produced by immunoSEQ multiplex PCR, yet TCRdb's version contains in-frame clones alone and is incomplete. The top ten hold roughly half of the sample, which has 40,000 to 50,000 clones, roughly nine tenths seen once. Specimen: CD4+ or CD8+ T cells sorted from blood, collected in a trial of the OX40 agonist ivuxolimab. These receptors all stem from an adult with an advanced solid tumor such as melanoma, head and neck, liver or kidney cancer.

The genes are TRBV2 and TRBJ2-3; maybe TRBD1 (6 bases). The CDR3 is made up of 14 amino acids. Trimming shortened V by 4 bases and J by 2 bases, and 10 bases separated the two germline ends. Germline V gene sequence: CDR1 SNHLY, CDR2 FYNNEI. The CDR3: CASSGGQSTDTQYF. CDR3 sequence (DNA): TGTGCCAGCAGTGGTGGACAGTCCACAGATACGCAGTATTTT.

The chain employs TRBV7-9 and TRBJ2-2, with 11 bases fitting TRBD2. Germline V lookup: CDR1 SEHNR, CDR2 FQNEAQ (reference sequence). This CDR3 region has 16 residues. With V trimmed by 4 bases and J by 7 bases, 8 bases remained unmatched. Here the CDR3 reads CASSSTSGGSYGELFF. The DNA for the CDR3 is TGTGCCAGCAGCTCCACTAGCGGGGGATCATACGGGGAGCTGTTTTTT.

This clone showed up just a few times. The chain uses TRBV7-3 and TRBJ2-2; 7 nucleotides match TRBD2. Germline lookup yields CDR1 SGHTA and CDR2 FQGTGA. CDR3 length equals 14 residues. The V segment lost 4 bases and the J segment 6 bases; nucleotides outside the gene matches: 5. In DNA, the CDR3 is TGTGCCAGCAGCTCCGAAGCGGGACCCGGGGAGCTGTTTTTT. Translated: CASSSEAGPGELFF.

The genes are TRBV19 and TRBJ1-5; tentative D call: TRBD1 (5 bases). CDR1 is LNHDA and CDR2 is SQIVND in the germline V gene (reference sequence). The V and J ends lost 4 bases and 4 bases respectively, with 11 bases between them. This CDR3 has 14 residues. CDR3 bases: TGTGCCAGTAGTAAGGCAGGGTGGAATCAGCCCCAGCATTTT. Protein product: CASSKAGWNQPQHF.

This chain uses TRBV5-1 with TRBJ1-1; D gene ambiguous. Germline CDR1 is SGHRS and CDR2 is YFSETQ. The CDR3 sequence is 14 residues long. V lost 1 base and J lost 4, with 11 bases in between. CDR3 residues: CASSLLSSVTEAFF. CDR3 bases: TGCGCCAGCAGCTTGTTATCGTCCGTCACTGAAGCTTTCTTT.

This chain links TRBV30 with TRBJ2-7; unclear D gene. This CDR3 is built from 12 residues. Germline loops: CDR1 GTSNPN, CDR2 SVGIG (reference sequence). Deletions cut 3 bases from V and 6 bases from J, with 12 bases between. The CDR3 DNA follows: TGTGCCTGGAGCGCAGCTCATCGCGAGCAGTACTTC. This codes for CAWSAAHREQYF.

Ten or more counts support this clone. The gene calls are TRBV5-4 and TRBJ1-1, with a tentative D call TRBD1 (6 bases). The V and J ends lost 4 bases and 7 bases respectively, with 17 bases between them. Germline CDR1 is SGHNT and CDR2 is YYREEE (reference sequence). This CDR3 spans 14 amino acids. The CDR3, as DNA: TGTGCCAGCAGCCCGGACAGCGGCTACTTTGAAGCTTTCTTT. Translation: CASSPDSGYFEAFF.

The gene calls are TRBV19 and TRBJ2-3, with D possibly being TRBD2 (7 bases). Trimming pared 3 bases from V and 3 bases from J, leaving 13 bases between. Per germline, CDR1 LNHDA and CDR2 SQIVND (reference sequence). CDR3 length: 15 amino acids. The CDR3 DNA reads TGTGCCAGTAGTATCGGCGCGGGGGCAACAGATACGCAGTATTTT. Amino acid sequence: CASSIGAGATDTQYF. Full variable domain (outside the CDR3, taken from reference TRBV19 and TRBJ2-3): DGGITQSPKYLFRKEGQNVTLSCEQNLNHDAMYWYRQDPGQGLRLIYYSQIVNDFQKGDIAEGYSVSREKKESFPLTVTSAQKNPTAFYLCASSIGAGATDTQYFGPGTRLTVL.

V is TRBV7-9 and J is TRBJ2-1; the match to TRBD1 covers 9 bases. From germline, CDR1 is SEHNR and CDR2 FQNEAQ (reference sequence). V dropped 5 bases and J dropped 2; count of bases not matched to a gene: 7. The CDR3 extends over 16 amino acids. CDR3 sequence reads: CASSILTGGTYNEQFF. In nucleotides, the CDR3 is TGTGCCAGCAGCATCCTGACAGGGGGGACCTACAATGAGCAGTTCTTC.

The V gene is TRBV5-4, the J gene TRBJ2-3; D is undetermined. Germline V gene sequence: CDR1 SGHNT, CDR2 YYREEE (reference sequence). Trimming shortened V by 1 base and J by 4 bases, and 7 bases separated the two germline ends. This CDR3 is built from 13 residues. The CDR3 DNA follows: TGTGCCAGCAGCTTGACGCGCTCAGATACGCAGTATTTT. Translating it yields CASSLTRSDTQYF. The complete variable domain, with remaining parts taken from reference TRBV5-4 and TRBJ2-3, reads ETGVTQSPTHLIKTRGQQVTLRCSSQSGHNTVSWYQQALGQGPQFIFQYYREEENGRGNFPPRFSGLQFPNYSSELNVNALELDDSALYLCASSLTRSDTQYFGPGTRLTVL.

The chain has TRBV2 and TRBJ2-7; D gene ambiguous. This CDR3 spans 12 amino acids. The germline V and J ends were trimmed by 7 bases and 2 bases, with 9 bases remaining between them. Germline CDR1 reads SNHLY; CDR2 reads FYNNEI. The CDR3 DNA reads TGTGCCAGCAAGGGAAGAACCTACGAGCAGTACTTC. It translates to CASKGRTYEQYF. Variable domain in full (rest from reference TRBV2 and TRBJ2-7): EPEVTQTPSHQVTQMGQEVILRCVPISNHLYFYWYRQILGQKVEFLVSFYNNEISEKSEIFDDQFSVERPDGSNFTLKIRSTKLEDSAMYFCASKGRTYEQYFGPGTRLTVT.

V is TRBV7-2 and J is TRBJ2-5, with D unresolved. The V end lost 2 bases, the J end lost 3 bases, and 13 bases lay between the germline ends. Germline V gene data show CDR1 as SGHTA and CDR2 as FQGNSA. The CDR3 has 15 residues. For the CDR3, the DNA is TGTGCCAGCAGCTTACTCTCCAGACCCAAAGAGACCCAGTACTTC. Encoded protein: CASSLLSRPKETQYF.

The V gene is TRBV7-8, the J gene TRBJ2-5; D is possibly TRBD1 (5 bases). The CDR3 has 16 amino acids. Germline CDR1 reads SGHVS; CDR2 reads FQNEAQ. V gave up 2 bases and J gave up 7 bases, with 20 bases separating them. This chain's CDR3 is CASSLQGRMLKATQYF. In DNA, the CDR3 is TGTGCCAGCAGCTTACAGGGAAGAATGTTGAAGGCGACCCAGTACTTC.